This T cell receptor (beta chain) was sequenced in a study of blood T cell repertoires in COVID-19. Those who participated ranged in age from about 18 to 95 years and resided in about 24 US areas. Among Cohort 3 donors, those recovered had two negative PCRs, clearance, or symptom resolution. The length of the CDR3 is 13 residues. V lost 1 base and J 4 bases, leaving 5 bases between the germline ends. Germline CDR1 reads SEHNR; CDR2 reads FQNEAQ (reference sequence). Per the original data handling: Researchers report that nucleated cell counts were estimated from reference gene primer amplification. Assay used: immunoSEQ multiplex PCR; TCRdb lists only in-frame clones, some missing. V and J calls and clone size come straight from that table; D and trimming were deduced from the DNA. The sample has about 200,000 clones, around 89% seen once; the top ten hold over 7%.

This clonotype originated in a woman in her late teens or twenties who had recovered from COVID-19. The chain joins TRBV7-9 to TRBJ1-3; D is ambiguous. The sample taken for sequencing was PBMCs or T cells enriched from blood (not recorded which). The DNA for the CDR3 is TGTGCCAGCAGCTTAGGTGCGGGAAACACCATATATTTT. Its protein product is CASSLGAGNTIYF.